This T cell receptor (beta chain) was profiled in a study of tumor and adjacent non-tumor tissue in lung cancer. Whole-study results and caveats: Compared with tumor, normal lung showed significantly lower TCR diversity.

The CDR3 contains 14 residues. Germline values: CDR1 MNHEY, CDR2 SVGAGI. With regard to this clonotype: As yet, its antigen is unknown. A read error may produce the germline difference seen at one junction end.

The library came from three nested PCR rounds adapted from ARM-PCR protocols. Using its own MiXCR run on the multiplex PCR reads, TCRdb lists one record per CDR3 protein. The sample includes 81,000 or so distinct CDR3 sequences, approximately 80% of them seen just once. The template was RNA from unsorted bulk tissue. Distant lung tissue was collected more than 3 cm away from the tumor edge. Sequenced input: distant non-tumor lung tissue. The source is a man aged 55 to 69 with non-small cell lung cancer. V is TRBV6-5 and J is TRBJ2-5, with D maybe TRBD1 (6 bases). CDR3 in amino acids: CASSDTGTVGAQNF. CDR3 sequence (DNA): TGTGCCAGCAGTGATACCGGAACCGTGGGGGCCCAGAACTTC.